Sequencing of this T cell receptor (beta chain) was carried out in a study of TIL therapy for anti-PD-1-resistant metastatic lung cancer. Sequencing used immunoSEQ v3. Sequencing used immunoSEQ multiplex PCR; TCRdb keeps in-frame clones, though not all of them. The table shows roughly 50,000 clones, with around 64% occurring only once. Time point in this sample: pre-treatment sample, taken before nivolumab and TIL therapy. Tumor tissue came from excised metastases, mostly pleural nodules or supraclavicular lymph nodes. Sequences were derived from tumor tissue, sampled at baseline. The TCR was taken from a person aged 25-85 years with non-small cell lung cancer.

CDR3 nucleotide sequence: TGTGCCAGCAGTTTAACGGGGGGGCGGGATACGCAGTATTTT. Translating gives CASSLTGGRDTQYF. This chain links TRBV6-5 with TRBJ2-3, with 8 bases lining up with TRBD2. The CDR3 has 14 amino acids. With V trimmed by 4 bases and J by 6 bases, 6 bases remained unmatched. Germline values: CDR1 MNHEY, CDR2 SVGAGI.